The sequence of this T cell receptor (beta chain) was determined in a study of OX40 agonist ivuxolimab in advanced cancers. With respect to the entire study: Ivuxolimab was an agonistic, fully human IgG2 monoclonal antibody directed against OX40 (CD134), a costimulatory receptor. Intravenous ivuxolimab was administered to patients every 2 weeks at six dose levels: 0.01, 0.1, 0.3, 1.5, 3 and 10 mg/kg. Of the roughly 51 patients in dose escalation, around 20 had hepatocellular carcinoma, some 15 had melanoma, 9 had renal cell carcinoma and 9 had head and neck cancer. A male proportion of approximately 83% and a mean age of roughly 58 years, ranging from roughly 23 to 79, were recorded for the dose-escalation cohort. Patients were allowed to have had prior anti-PD-1, anti-PD-L1 or anti-CTLA-4 therapy, and approximately 40% of the dose-escalation patients had been treated with checkpoint inhibitors. Partial responses occurred in three dose-escalation patients: two with cutaneous melanoma and one with hepatocellular carcinoma. Peripheral TCRbeta sequencing was intended to test whether TCR sequence diversity was altered and clonal T-cell expansion was caused by ivuxolimab. The paper covers the monotherapy dose-escalation part of the phase I ivuxolimab trial, which included N = 52 patients.

The trial excluded patients who had a history of autoimmune disease or were on systemic immunosuppression. In every dose cohort, peripheral blood was drawn for TCR sequencing at baseline, cycle 4 day 1, and cycle 7 day 1. The samples were drawn from a first-in-human, open-label, multicenter phase I dose-escalation trial of ivuxolimab. Adults with locally advanced or metastatic head and neck squamous cell, hepatocellular, melanoma or renal cell carcinoma were enrolled in the trial. Before TCR sequencing, CD4+ and CD8+ T cells were separately sorted from peripheral blood. For sequencing of the TCRbeta CDR3 region, genomic DNA was extracted from the sorted cells. TCRbeta CDR3 regions were sequenced using the immunoSEQ Assay. As stored in TCRdb, this immuneACCESS dataset retains in-frame rearrangements with V and J assigned. A fraction of the clones does not appear; measured against another copy, unresolved V genes explain less than half of the discrepancy, and the remainder lacks a known reason. This sample lists fewer than 75,000 clones; less than 90% were detected once. Roughly 0.67% of the sample goes to the ten largest clones.

The full study reports these points: In the 0.1-3.0 mg/kg groups, partial responders had among the lowest normalized peripheral clonal expansion, particularly in CD8+ T cells. After ivuxolimab, expanded clones were on average more numerous among CD8+ T cells than among CD4+ T cells. At doses of 0.1 to 3.0 mg/kg, clonal expansion of both CD4+ and CD8+ blood T cells was observed from baseline to week 6. Low levels of normalized T-cell clonal expansion were also shown by some nonresponding patients. The antigen specificity of the peripheral T cells that underwent clonal expansion was not determined.

Based on the germline V gene (reference sequence), the CDR1 and CDR2 sequences are SGHKS and YYEKEE. The CDR3, cysteine through phenylalanine, is 13 amino acids long. CDR3 DNA only is kept here, 39 bases in frame from base 1. V loses 0 bases of germline sequence and J loses 3 bases, and the interval between the two ends is 6 bases. A remark on this clone: Its antigen is not yet known. Base-call qualities are not available, and no considerably larger clone is one nucleotide away. Other DNA sequences of this sample code for an identical CDR3.

The receptor was derived from an adult with an advanced solid tumor such as melanoma, head and neck, liver or kidney cancer. The chain is assembled from TRBV5-5 and TRBJ1-1; the D gene is not confidently resolved. This specimen was CD4+ or CD8+ T cells sorted from blood, taken in a trial of the OX40 agonist ivuxolimab. The nucleotides read TGTGCCAGCAGCTTGGCCGGGGACACTGAAGCTTTCTTT. This gives the protein CASSLAGDTEAFF.